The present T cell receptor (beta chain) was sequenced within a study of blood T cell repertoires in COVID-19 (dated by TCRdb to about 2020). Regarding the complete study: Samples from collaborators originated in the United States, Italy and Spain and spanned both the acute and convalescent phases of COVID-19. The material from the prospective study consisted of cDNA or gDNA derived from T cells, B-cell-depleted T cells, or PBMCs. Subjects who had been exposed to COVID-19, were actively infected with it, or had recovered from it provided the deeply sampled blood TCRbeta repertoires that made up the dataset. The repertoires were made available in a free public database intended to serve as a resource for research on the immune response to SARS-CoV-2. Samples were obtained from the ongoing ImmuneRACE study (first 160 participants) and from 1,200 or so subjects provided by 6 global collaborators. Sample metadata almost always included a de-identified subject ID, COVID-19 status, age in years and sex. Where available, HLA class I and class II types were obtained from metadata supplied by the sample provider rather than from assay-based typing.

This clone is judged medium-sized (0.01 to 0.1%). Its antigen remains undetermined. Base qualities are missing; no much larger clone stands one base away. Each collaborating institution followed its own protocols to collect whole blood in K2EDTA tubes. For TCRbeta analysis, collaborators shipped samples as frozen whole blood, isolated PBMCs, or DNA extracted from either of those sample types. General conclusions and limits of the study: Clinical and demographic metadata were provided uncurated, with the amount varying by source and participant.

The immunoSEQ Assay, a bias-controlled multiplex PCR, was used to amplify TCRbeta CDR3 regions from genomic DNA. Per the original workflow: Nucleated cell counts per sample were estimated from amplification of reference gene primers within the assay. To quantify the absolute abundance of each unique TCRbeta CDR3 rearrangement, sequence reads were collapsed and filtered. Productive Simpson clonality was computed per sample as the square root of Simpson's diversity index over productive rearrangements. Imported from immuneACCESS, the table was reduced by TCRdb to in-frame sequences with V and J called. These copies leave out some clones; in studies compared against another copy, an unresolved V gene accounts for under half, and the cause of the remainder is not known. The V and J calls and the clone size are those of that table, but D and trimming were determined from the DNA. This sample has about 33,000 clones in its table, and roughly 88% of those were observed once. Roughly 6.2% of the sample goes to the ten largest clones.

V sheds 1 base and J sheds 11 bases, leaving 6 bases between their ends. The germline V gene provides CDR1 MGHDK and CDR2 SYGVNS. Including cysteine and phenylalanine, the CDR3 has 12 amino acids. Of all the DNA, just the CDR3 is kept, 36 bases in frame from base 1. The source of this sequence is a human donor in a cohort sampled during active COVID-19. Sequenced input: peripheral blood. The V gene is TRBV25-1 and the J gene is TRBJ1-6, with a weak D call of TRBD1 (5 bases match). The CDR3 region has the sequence CASSELGAPLHF. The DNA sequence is TGTGCCAGCAGTGAATTAGGGGCACCCCTCCACTTT.